The 16 T cell receptor beta chains below come from one sample, sequenced in a study of blood T cell repertoires in COVID-19. Sequencing was performed with immunoSEQ multiplex PCR; in TCRdb, only in-frame clones are kept and a portion is missing. The sample has tens of thousands of clones, under 95% seen once. Input material: peripheral blood. The receptors originated from a human donor in a cohort sampled during active COVID-19.

J is TRBJ1-2 and V is TRBV12-3 or TRBV12-4; 7 nucleotides match TRBD1. The CDR3 totals 13 residues. The V segment lost 6 bases and the J segment 8 bases; nucleotides outside the gene matches: 9. CDR3 in DNA: TGTGCCAGCAGCCCGACAGGGTGGGACGGCTACACCTTC. Its translation is CASSPTGWDGYTF.

The rearrangement joins TRBV28 to TRBJ1-4; no clear D gene. Between the trimmed V and J ends, which lost 3 bases and 4 bases, there was a span of 15 bases. This CDR3 region has 16 residues. Germline loops: CDR1 MDHEN, CDR2 SYDVKM. The CDR3 bases are TGTGCCAGCAGTTTCTTTGGACGGAGGAATAATGAAAAACTGTTTTTT. Translated, it gives CASSFFGRRNNEKLFF.

CDR3: CASSEGLAGHTQNEQFF. The CDR3 DNA reads as TGTGCCAGCAGTGAAGGCCTAGCGGGCCACACCCAGAATGAGCAGTTCTTC. This chain connects TRBV2 to TRBJ2-1, with 8 bases lining up with TRBD2. The CDR3 is 17 amino acids. CDR1 and CDR2 from the germline V gene are SNHLY and FYNNEI. The V segment lost 1 base and the J segment 7 bases; nucleotides outside the gene matches: 12. Looking up the rest from reference TRBV2 and TRBJ2-1 gives the full variable domain: EPEVTQTPSHQVTQMGQEVILRCVPISNHLYFYWYRQILGQKVEFLVSFYNNEISEKSEIFDDQFSVERPDGSNFTLKIRSTKLEDSAMYFCASSEGLAGHTQNEQFFGPGTRLTVL.

The chain has TRBV4-2 and TRBJ1-2, with TRBD1 as a possible D gene (5 bases). The germline CDR1 and CDR2 sequences are LGHNA and YNFKEQ. CDR3 length equals 13 residues. V lost 2 bases and J lost 8, with 12 bases in between. CDR3 region: CASSQQGREGYTF. CDR3 DNA: TGTGCCAGCAGCCAACAGGGTCGCGAGGGCTACACCTTC.

The chain has TRBV9 and TRBJ1-3; D is undetermined. CDR1 is SGDLS and CDR2 is YYNGEE in the germline V gene. The V end was cut by 4 bases, the J end by 4 bases, with 15 bases between. The CDR3 length is 15 residues. CDR3 nucleotide sequence: TGTGCCAGCAGCCCCAGCCATCGACAAGGAAACACCATATATTTT. Translation: CASSPSHRQGNTIYF.

This chain uses TRBV5-4 with TRBJ1-2, with D perhaps TRBD1 (5 bases). This CDR3 has 13 residues. The germline CDR1 and CDR2 sequences are SGHNT and YYREEE (reference sequence). Trimming removed 0 bases at V and 5 bases at J, with 8 bases between. CDR3 nucleotide sequence: TGTGCCAGCAGCTTGGGCAGGGCTTATGGCTACACCTTC. Its protein is CASSLGRAYGYTF.

This clone was counted only a few times. V gene TRBV10-1 combines with J gene TRBJ1-2; TRBD1 is a possible D gene (6 bases). Trimming removed 4 bases from V and 2 bases from J, with 8 bases in between. Germline loops: CDR1 WNHNN, CDR2 SYGVQD (reference sequence). There are 13 residues in the CDR3. CDR3 DNA: TGCGCCAGCAGTGTGGACAGAAACTATGGCTACACCTTC. Amino acids: CASSVDRNYGYTF.

V usage is TRBV7-2 and J usage is TRBJ2-7; 8 nucleotides match TRBD1. The CDR3 is made up of 15 amino acids. V was pared by 1 base and J by 6 bases, with 8 bases of the junction left unmatched. Germline lookup yields CDR1 SGHTA and CDR2 FQGNSA. CDR3 protein: CASSLGGTGLSEQYF. CDR3 DNA: TGTGCCAGCAGCTTAGGGGGGACAGGCTTGTCCGAGCAGTACTTC.

Comment on this clone: The same CDR3 can be traced to other DNA sequences in this sample. The chain carries TRBV29-1 and TRBJ1-1; perhaps TRBD1 as D (6 bases). Germline loops: CDR1 SQVTM, CDR2 ANQGSEA. The V end lost 6 bases, the J end lost 1 base, and 9 bases lay between the germline ends. CDR3 length equals 12 residues. CDR3 amino acids: CSVETGNTEAFF. CDR3 coding DNA: TGCAGCGTGGAGACAGGGAACACTGAAGCTTTCTTT.

The chain links TRBV11-2 to TRBJ1-1; 7 bases are shared with TRBD1. The V and J ends lost 2 bases and 4 bases, in that order; junction bases with no gene match: 16. CDR1 is SGHAT, CDR2 FQNNGV, per germline. The CDR3 sequence is 18 residues long. CDR3 sequence (DNA): TGTGCCAGCAGCTTATACGTCGGGATTGGGACAGTCCCCACTGAAGCTTTCTTT. Translating gives CASSLYVGIGTVPTEAFF.

This chain joins TRBV10-2 and TRBJ1-1; 7 positions agree with TRBD1. Trimming at V came to 8 bases and at J to 0 bases, leaving 3 bases not matched to a gene. The length of the CDR3 is 13 residues. Germline V lookup: CDR1 WSHSY, CDR2 SAAADI. The CDR3 DNA reads TGCGCCAGCGACAGGGCAATGAACACTGAAGCTTTCTTT. This translates into CASDRAMNTEAFF.

V is TRBV25-1 and J is TRBJ2-3, with TRBD1 as a possible D gene (6 bases). Between the trimmed V and J ends, which lost 4 bases and 6 bases, there was a span of 11 bases. Germline V gene sequence: CDR1 MGHDK, CDR2 SYGVNS. CDR3 length: 13 residues. The CDR3 DNA reads as TGTGCCAGCAGTGTAGGGGGTACGGATACGCAGTATTTT. Translating gives CASSVGGTDTQYF.

The chain has TRBV7-2 and TRBJ1-2, with D tentatively TRBD1 (6 bases). V lost 5 bases and J 1 base, leaving 20 bases between the germline ends. The germline gives CDR1 SGHTA, CDR2 FQGNSA. The CDR3 has 17 residues. The CDR3 nucleotides are TGTGCCAGCAGCACCCGGACAGCTACCACCGTTAACTATGGCTACACCTTC. The encoded protein is CASSTRTATTVNYGYTF.

The genes are TRBV20-1 and TRBJ1-2; 9 bases align to TRBD1. The germline V gene encodes CDR1 DFQATT and CDR2 SNEGSKA (reference sequence). V lost 3 bases and J lost 5; bases outside the gene matches: 7. There are 14 residues in the CDR3. The CDR3 spells CSASKPGQGYGYTF. For the CDR3, the DNA is TGCAGTGCTAGTAAACCGGGACAGGGTTATGGCTACACCTTC.

The J gene is TRBJ1-5, the V gene TRBV2, with 9 bases lining up with TRBD1. There are 15 residues in the CDR3. Germline-derived CDR1 and CDR2 are SNHLY and FYNNEI. Trimming cost V 4 bases and J 2 bases; bases outside gene matches: 3. The CDR3 region is CASSADRGGNQPQHF. CDR3 in DNA: TGTGCCAGCAGTGCGGACAGGGGAGGCAATCAGCCCCAGCATTTT.

The rearrangement uses TRBV29-1 and TRBJ2-7; 7 bases map to TRBD1. Trimming at V came to 4 bases and at J to 5 bases, leaving 5 bases not matched to a gene. The CDR3 contains 12 residues. Germline CDR1 and CDR2: SQVTM and ANQGSEA. CDR3 DNA: TGCAGCGTTGGTCGAGGGGGCCACGAGCAGTACTTC. Amino acids: CSVGRGGHEQYF.